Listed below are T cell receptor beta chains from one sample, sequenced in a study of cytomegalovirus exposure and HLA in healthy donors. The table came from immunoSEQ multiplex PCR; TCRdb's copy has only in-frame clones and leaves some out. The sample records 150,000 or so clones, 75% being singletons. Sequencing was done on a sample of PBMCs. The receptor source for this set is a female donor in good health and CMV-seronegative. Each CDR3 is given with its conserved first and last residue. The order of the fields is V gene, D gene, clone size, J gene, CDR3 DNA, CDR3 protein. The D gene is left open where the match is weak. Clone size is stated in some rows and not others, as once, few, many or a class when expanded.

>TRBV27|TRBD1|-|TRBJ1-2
TGTGCCAGCAGTTTTGGGACAGGGGGAGGGTATGGCTACACCTTC
CASSFGTGGGYGYTF
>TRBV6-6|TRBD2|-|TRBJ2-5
TGTGCCAGCAGCTACAGATTAGCGGGAGAGACCCAGTACTTC
CASSYRLAGETQYF
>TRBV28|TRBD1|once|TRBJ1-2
TGTGCCAGCAGTTTGAGGGGACAGGGTGGCCCTAACTATGGCTACACCTTC
CASSLRGQGGPNYGYTF
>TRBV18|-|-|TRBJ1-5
TGTGCCAGCTCACCACAAGAGGGGGGGGGCCATCAGCCCCAGCATTTT
CASSPQEGGGHQPQHF
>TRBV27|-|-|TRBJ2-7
TGTGCCAGCAGAACGCATCGGTCTCCCTACGAGCAGTACTTC
CASRTHRSPYEQYF
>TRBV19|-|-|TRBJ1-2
TGTGCCAGTAGTACCCAGGCAGTGCATGGCTACACCTTC
CASSTQAVHGYTF
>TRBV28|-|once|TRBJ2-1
TGTGCCAGCAGTCCCCTCCTTAGCGATGAGCAGTTCTTC
CASSPLLSDEQFF
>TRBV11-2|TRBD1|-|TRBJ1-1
TGTGCCAGCAGCTTGACAGGGCTGAACACTGAAGCTTTCTTT
CASSLTGLNTEAFF
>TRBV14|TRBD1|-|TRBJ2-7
TGTGCCAGCAGCCCCACCAGGGGACAGCGAGATTACGAGCAGTACTTC
CASSPTRGQRDYEQYF
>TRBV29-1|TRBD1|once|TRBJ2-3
TGCAGCGCCCCCAGGGGGCCAGGGTTGGGAGATACGCAGTATTTT
CSAPRGPGLGDTQYF
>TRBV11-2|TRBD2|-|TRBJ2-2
TGTGCCAGCAGCTTAGATCATAGCGGGTTTTTCGGGGAGCTGTTTTTT
CASSLDHSGFFGELFF
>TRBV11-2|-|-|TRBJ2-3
TGTGCCAGCAGCTTTTTAGCGGAGGGCACAGATACGCAGTATTTT
CASSFLAEGTDTQYF
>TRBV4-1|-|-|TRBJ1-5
TGCGCCAGCAGCCAAGAGGCCGGGGGCAATCAGCCCCAGCATTTT
CASSQEAGGNQPQHF
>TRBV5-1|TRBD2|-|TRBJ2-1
TGCGCCAGCAGCTTGGGGGGACTAGCAAACTCCTACAATGAGCAGTTCTTC
CASSLGGLANSYNEQFF
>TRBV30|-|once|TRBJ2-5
TGTGCCCGGGCGGGACTGGAGACCCAGTACTTC
CARAGLETQYF
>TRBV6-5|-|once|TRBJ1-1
TGTGCCAGCAGTTATGTGGAGGACACTGAAGCTTTCTTT
CASSYVEDTEAFF
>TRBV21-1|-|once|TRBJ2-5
TGTGCCAGCAGCAAAGTACCGCGGGAGGGCCAAGAGACCCAGTACTTC
CASSKVPREGQETQYF
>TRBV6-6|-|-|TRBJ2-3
TGTGCCAGCAGTTACGTCGTAGGCACAGATACGCAGTATTTT
CASSYVVGTDTQYF
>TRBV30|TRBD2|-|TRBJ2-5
TGTGCCTGGAACCTAGCGGGAGGAACAGAGACCCAGTACTTC
CAWNLAGGTETQYF
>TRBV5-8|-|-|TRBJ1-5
TGTGCCAGCAGACAGGGATTGGGGAGCAATCAGCCCCAGCATTTT
CASRQGLGSNQPQHF
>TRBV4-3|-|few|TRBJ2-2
TGCGCCAGCAGGTCGACAGGGAACACCGGGGAGCTGTTTTTT
CASRSTGNTGELFF
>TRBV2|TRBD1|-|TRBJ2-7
TGTGCCAGCACCGGGACAGGGTCCCACGAGCAGTACTTC
CASTGTGSHEQYF
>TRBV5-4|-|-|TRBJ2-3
TGTGCCAGCAGCTCGCCACGGCAGGGTCGTGGAGATACGCAGTATTTT
CASSSPRQGRGDTQYF
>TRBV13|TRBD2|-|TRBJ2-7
TGTGCCAGCAGAACTCGACTAGCGGGGGGTCCGAACGAGCAGTACTTC
CASRTRLAGGPNEQYF
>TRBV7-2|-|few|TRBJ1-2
TGTGCCAGCAGCTTAGATGGGGCGGCTAGTTCCTATGGCTACACCTTC
CASSLDGAASSYGYTF
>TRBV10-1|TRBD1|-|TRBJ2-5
TGCGCCAGCAGAATCGCTTCCGGGACAGGGTATGAGACCCAGTACTTC
CASRIASGTGYETQYF
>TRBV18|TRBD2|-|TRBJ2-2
TGTGCCAGCTCAACTCGGCTAGCGGGAGGAATCGGGGAGCTGTTTTTT
CASSTRLAGGIGELFF
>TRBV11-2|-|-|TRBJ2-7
TGTGCCAGCAGCTTAGAATCGGCGGGTCCTGCTTACGAGCAGTACTTC
CASSLESAGPAYEQYF
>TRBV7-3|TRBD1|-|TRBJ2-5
TGTGCCAGCCAACAAGACAGGGGAGAAGAGACCCAGTACTTC
CASQQDRGEETQYF
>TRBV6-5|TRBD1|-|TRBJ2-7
TGTGCCAGCAGCCCAGGACAGGTGAGGTCCTACGAGCAGTACTTC
CASSPGQVRSYEQYF
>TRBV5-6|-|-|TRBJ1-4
TGTGCCAGCAGCTTAAGAGGCCCGGGGAAACTGTTTTTT
CASSLRGPGKLFF